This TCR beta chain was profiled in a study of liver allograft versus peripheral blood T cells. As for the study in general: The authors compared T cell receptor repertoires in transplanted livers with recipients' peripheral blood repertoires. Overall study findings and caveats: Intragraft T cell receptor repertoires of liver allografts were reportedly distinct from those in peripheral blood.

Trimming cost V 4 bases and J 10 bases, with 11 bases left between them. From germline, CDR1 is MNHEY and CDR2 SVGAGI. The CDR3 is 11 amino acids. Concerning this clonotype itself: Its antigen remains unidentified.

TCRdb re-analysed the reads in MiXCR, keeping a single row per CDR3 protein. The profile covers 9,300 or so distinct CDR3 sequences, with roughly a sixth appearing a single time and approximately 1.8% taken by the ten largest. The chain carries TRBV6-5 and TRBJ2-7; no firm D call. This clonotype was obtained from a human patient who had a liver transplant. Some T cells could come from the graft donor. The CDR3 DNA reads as TGTGCCAGCAGTTCAACGACCTTACAGTACTTC. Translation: CASSSTTLQYF.